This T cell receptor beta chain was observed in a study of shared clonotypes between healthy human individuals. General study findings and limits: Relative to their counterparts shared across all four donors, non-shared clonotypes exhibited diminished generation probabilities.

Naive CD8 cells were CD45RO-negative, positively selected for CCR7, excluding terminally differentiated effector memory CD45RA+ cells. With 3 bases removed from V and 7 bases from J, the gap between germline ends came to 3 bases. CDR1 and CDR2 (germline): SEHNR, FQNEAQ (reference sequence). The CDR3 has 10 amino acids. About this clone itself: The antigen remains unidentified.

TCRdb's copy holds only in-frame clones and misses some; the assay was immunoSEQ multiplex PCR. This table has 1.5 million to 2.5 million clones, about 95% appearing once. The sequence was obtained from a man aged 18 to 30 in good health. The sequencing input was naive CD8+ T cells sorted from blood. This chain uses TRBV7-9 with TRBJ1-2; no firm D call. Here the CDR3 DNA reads TGTGCCAGCAGCTTGGCTGGCTACACCTTC. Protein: CASSLAGYTF.